A single sample is the source of the 23 T cell receptor beta chains below, sequenced in a study of CD8 T cells in Susac syndrome. Random hexamers primed reverse transcription of about 0.45 to 1 ug RNA. TCRdb called the immunoSEQ multiplex PCR reads again in MiXCR, with one record for every CDR3 protein. The table records 170,000 or so distinct CDR3 sequences, roughly 92% of them present only once. Specimen: CD4+ T cells from PBMCs. The receptor source for this set is a human donor with multiple sclerosis.

In this sample, this clonotype turned up once. The rearrangement uses TRBV12-3 or TRBV12-4 and TRBJ1-2, with unresolved D. CDR3 length: 13 amino acids. With 6 bases removed from V and 3 bases from J, the gap between germline ends came to 11 bases. The CDR3, as DNA: TGTGCCAGCAGCCCTTGGGTTTACTATGGCTACACCTTC. It is translated as CASSPWVYYGYTF.

CDR3 coding DNA: TGTGCCAGCAGCCCTGCGCGGGGACAGGGCAAAGAGACCCAGTACTTC. This encodes CASSPARGQGKETQYF. The V gene is TRBV7-8, the J gene TRBJ2-5; TRBD1 agrees at 9 bases. This CDR3 comprises 16 residues. The germline CDR1 and CDR2 sequences are SGHVS and FQNEAQ. J lost 3 bases, V lost 5 bases, and 10 bases had no gene match. The variable domain in full, completed from reference TRBV7-8 and TRBJ2-5, reads GAGVSQSPRYKVAKRGQDVALRCDPISGHVSLFWYQQALGQGPEFLTYFQNEAQLDKSGLPSDRFFAERPEGSVSTLKIQRTQQEDSAVYLCASSPARGQGKETQYFGPGTRLLVL.

This chain joins TRBV20-1 and TRBJ2-1; TRBD2 matches at 7 bases. CDR3 length: 15 residues. Germline V gene data show CDR1 as DFQATT and CDR2 as SNEGSKA (reference sequence). Trimming cost V 6 bases and J 8 bases; bases outside gene matches: 16. The CDR3 nucleotides are TGCAGTGCCCACTCTCCGGGACTAACTCTAGATGAGCAGTTCTTC. It yields the protein CSAHSPGLTLDEQFF.

This sequence joins TRBV18 and TRBJ2-5; D not certain. Germline values: CDR1 KGHSH, CDR2 LQKENI. The CDR3 runs to 12 residues. V lost 3 bases to trimming and J lost 2 bases, with 4 bases between them. The CDR3 DNA follows: TGTGCCAGCTCACCGAGGCAAGAGACCCAGTACTTC. It translates to CASSPRQETQYF.

This sequence joins TRBV6-6 and TRBJ1-1; possibly TRBD1 for D (6 bases). The CDR3 contains 13 residues. Germline-derived CDR1 and CDR2 are MNHNY and SVGAGI (reference sequence). V lost 4 bases, J lost 5 bases, and 11 bases lay in between. CDR3: CASSLQGRTEAFF. The CDR3 coding sequence is TGTGCCAGCAGTTTACAGGGTCGGACTGAAGCTTTCTTT.

The chain combines TRBV18 with TRBJ2-6; TRBD1 agrees at 7 bases. After removal of 2 bases from V and 0 bases from J, the junction contained 7 bases not matched to a gene. Germline V gene lookup returns CDR1 KGHSH and CDR2 LQKENI. The CDR3 covers 18 residues. The CDR3 loop reads CASSPGAGGRSGANVLTF. DNA for the CDR3: TGTGCCAGCTCACCAGGGGCAGGGGGTCGCTCTGGGGCCAACGTCCTGACTTTC.

This chain uses TRBV12-2 with TRBJ2-5. TRBV12-2 is classified as a pseudogene. CDR3 length: 13 amino acids. CDR3 loop: CASRLACIETQYF. CDR3 coding DNA: TGTGCAAGTCGCTTAGCGTGTATCGAGACCCAGTACTTC.

This clonotype was counted a single time. This rearrangement joins TRBV5-1 to TRBJ2-3; the D gene is possibly TRBD2 (5 bases). V lost 10 bases to trimming and J lost 4 bases, with 19 bases between them. The CDR3 has 14 amino acids. Per germline, CDR1 SGHRS and CDR2 YFSETQ. For the CDR3, the DNA is TGCGCCGGATCAATGGCTAGCATGTCAGATACGCAGTATTTT. It codes for CAGSMASMSDTQYF.

The chain couples TRBV5-6 to TRBJ2-3; 10 bases fit TRBD2. The CDR3 has 15 amino acids. Per the germline V gene, CDR1 is SGHDT and CDR2 is YYEEEE. Germline trimming cut 4 bases from V and 3 bases from J; bases unmatched to any gene: 5. The chain's CDR3 is CASSHKTSGTDTQYF. Here the CDR3 DNA reads TGTGCCAGCAGCCATAAGACTAGCGGGACAGATACGCAGTATTTT. Drawing the rest from reference TRBV5-6 and TRBJ2-3, the complete variable domain is DAGVTQSPTHLIKTRGQQVTLRCSPKSGHDTVSWYQQALGQGPQFIFQYYEEEERQRGNFPDRFSGHQFPNYSSELNVNALLLGDSALYLCASSHKTSGTDTQYFGPGTRLTVL.

The chain uses TRBV2 and TRBJ2-3; D may be TRBD2 (6 bases). V lost 0 bases and J 6 bases, leaving 13 bases between the germline ends. CDR1 is SNHLY, CDR2 FYNNEI, per germline. This CDR3 has 15 residues. The CDR3 loop is CASSEAYAGSDTQYF. The CDR3 DNA reads TGTGCCAGCAGTGAAGCGTATGCGGGGTCGGATACGCAGTATTTT. The complete variable domain, with remaining parts taken from reference TRBV2 and TRBJ2-3, reads EPEVTQTPSHQVTQMGQEVILRCVPISNHLYFYWYRQILGQKVEFLVSFYNNEISEKSEIFDDQFSVERPDGSNFTLKIRSTKLEDSAMYFCASSEAYAGSDTQYFGPGTRLTVL.

In its sample, this clonotype was seen once. V is TRBV7-2 and J is TRBJ1-2; D call uncertain. Germline loops: CDR1 SGHTA, CDR2 FQGNSA. The CDR3 runs 14 residues. The germline V and J ends were trimmed by 7 bases and 4 bases, with 16 bases remaining between them. CDR3 protein: CASTRTLSSYGYTF. CDR3 nucleotides: TGTGCCAGCACCAGGACCCTTTCGAGCTATGGCTACACCTTC.

The CDR3 DNA reads as TGTGCCAGCAGCCAAGACTCAGGGGTGGGTTCACCCCTCCACTTT. Its translation is CASSQDSGVGSPLHF. The chain carries TRBV3-1 and TRBJ1-6; D is perhaps TRBD1 (6 bases). The CDR3 totals 15 residues. The germline CDR1 and CDR2 sequences are LGHDT and YNNKEL (reference sequence). V lost 0 bases and J 9 bases, leaving 12 bases between the germline ends.

The genes are TRBV5-4 and TRBJ1-1, with a tentative D call TRBD1 (6 bases). This CDR3 contains 16 residues. Germline V CDR1 and CDR2: SGHNT, YYREEE (reference sequence). Between the trimmed V and J ends, which lost 5 bases and 1 base, there was a span of 18 bases. Here the CDR3 DNA reads TGTGCCAGCAGTCAGGCGGGGGGGCTCCGGAACACTGAAGCTTTCTTT. Protein: CASSQAGGLRNTEAFF.

This rearrangement joins TRBV27 to TRBJ1-2, with 11 bases lining up with TRBD1. This CDR3 is 14 amino acids long. Germline CDR1 reads MNHEY; CDR2 reads SMNVEV (reference sequence). V lost 6 bases to trimming and J lost 4 bases; unmatched junction nucleotides: 4. The CDR3 here is CASRGTGGSYGYTF. The CDR3 nucleotides are TGTGCCAGCAGGGGGACAGGGGGTTCCTATGGCTACACCTTC.

This chain joins TRBV5-1 and TRBJ2-2, with TRBD2 matching 9 bases. V gave up 7 bases and J gave up 3 bases; unmatched junction bases: 7. CDR1 SGHRS and CDR2 YFSETQ come from the germline V gene. The CDR3 totals 15 residues. The CDR3: CASRMTSGDTGELFF. DNA of the CDR3: TGCGCCAGCCGGATGACTAGCGGAGACACCGGGGAGCTGTTTTTT. Full variable domain (remainder filled in from reference TRBV5-1 and TRBJ2-2): KAGVTQTPRYLIKTRGQQVTLSCSPISGHRSVSWYQQTPGQGLQFLFEYFSETQRNKGNFPGRFSGRQFSNSRSEMNVSTLELGDSALYLCASRMTSGDTGELFFGEGSRLTVL.

J is TRBJ2-2 and V is TRBV6-1; TRBD1 might be the D (6 bases). Trimming removed 5 bases from V and 6 bases from J, with 19 bases in between. The CDR3 has 16 amino acids. CDR1 and CDR2 from the germline V gene are MNHNS and SASEGT. CDR3 amino acids: CASSRPLQGIPGELFF. The CDR3 DNA sequence: TGTGCCAGCAGTCGCCCCCTGCAGGGGATCCCCGGGGAGCTGTTTTTT.

This clonotype occurred once. The CDR3 nucleotides are TGTGCCAGCAGTCAAGGGGGGTACCAAGAGACCCAGTACTTC. Its protein product is CASSQGGYQETQYF. This sequence joins TRBV12-3 or TRBV12-4 and TRBJ2-5; D may match TRBD1 or TRBD2 (6 bases each). CDR3 length: 14 amino acids. V was cut by 5 bases and J by 0 bases, with 10 bases left in between.

This chain connects TRBV12-3 or TRBV12-4 to TRBJ2-3; the D gene could be TRBD1 or TRBD2 (7 bases each). There are 15 residues in the CDR3. Trimming removed 3 bases at V and 2 bases at J, with 12 bases between. This CDR3 reads CASSFQGGSTDTQYF. CDR3 DNA sequence: TGTGCCAGCAGTTTTCAGGGGGGGTCCACAGATACGCAGTATTTT.

The chain couples TRBV6-5 to TRBJ2-5; 7 bases line up with TRBD1. The CDR3 sequence is 13 residues long. Germline V CDR1 and CDR2: MNHEY, SVGAGI. V gave up 6 bases and J gave up 4 bases; unmatched junction bases: 5. The CDR3 is CASRNRGVETQYF. The CDR3 nucleotides are TGTGCCAGCAGGAACAGGGGAGTAGAGACCCAGTACTTC.

V and J are TRBV18 and TRBJ2-3; 12 bases line up with TRBD2. This CDR3 has 15 amino acids. CDR1 and CDR2 from the germline V gene are KGHSH and LQKENI. Trimming at V came to 3 bases and at J to 5 bases, leaving 3 bases not matched to a gene. DNA for the CDR3: TGTGCCAGCTCACCCCTAGCGGGGGGGCAAGATACGCAGTATTTT. Protein: CASSPLAGGQDTQYF. Drawing the rest from reference TRBV18 and TRBJ2-3, the complete variable domain is NAGVMQNPRHLVRRRGQEARLRCSPMKGHSHVYWYRQLPEEGLKFMVYLQKENIIDESGMPKERFSAEFPKEGPSILRIQQVVRGDSAAYFCASSPLAGGQDTQYFGPGTRLTVL.

This clonotype came up once. The chain has TRBV20-1 and TRBJ2-7; TRBD2 agrees at 8 bases. The CDR3 is 14 amino acids. CDR1 is DFQATT, CDR2 SNEGSKA, per germline (reference sequence). The J segment lost 2 bases and the V segment lost 1 base, leaving 4 bases of the junction unmatched. The CDR3 region is CSARGVAGTYEQYF. CDR3 bases: TGCAGTGCTAGAGGGGTAGCGGGAACCTACGAGCAGTACTTC.

The chain employs TRBV19 and TRBJ1-1; D not resolved. The CDR3 extends over 14 amino acids. The V gene's germline CDR1 is LNHDA and CDR2 SQIVND (reference sequence). The ends were cut back, 5 bases at V and 6 bases at J, with 16 bases in the middle. DNA of the CDR3: TGTGCCAGTAGTCTATATAGCGGGGTCCCTGAAGCTTTCTTT. The encoded protein is CASSLYSGVPEAFF.

The chain is built from TRBV7-3 and TRBJ2-1; perhaps D is TRBD1 or TRBD2 (5 bases each). Between the trimmed V and J ends, which lost 4 bases and 6 bases, there was a span of 19 bases. This CDR3 spans 16 amino acids. The germline V gene has CDR1 SGHTA and CDR2 FQGTGA. CDR3 amino acids: CASSSNSGTVVNEQFF. CDR3 DNA sequence: TGTGCCAGCAGCTCTAACTCCGGGACGGTCGTCAATGAGCAGTTCTTC. Full variable domain (outside the CDR3, taken from reference TRBV7-3 and TRBJ2-1): GAGVSQTPSNKVTEKGKYVELRCDPISGHTALYWYRQSLGQGPEFLIYFQGTGAADDSGLPNDRFFAVRPEGSVSTLKIQRTERGDSAVYLCASSSNSGTVVNEQFFGPGTRLTVL.